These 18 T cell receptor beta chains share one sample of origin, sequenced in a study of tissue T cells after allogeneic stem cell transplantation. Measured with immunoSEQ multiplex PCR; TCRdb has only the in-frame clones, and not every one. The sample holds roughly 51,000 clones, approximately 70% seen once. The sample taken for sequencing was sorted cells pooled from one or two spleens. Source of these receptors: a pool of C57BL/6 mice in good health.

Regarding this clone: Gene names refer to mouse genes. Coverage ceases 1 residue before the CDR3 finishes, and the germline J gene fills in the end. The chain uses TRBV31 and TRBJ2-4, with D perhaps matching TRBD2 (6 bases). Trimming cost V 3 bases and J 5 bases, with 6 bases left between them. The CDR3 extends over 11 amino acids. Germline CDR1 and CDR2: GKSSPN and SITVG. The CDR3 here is CAWSWGNTLYF. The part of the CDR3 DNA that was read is TGTGCCTGGAGCTGGGGAAACACCTTGTAC.

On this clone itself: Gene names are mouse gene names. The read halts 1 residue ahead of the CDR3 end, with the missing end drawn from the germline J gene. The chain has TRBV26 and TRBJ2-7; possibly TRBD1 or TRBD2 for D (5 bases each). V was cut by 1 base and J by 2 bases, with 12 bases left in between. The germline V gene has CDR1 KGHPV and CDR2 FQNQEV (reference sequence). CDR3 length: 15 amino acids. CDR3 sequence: CASSLYGTYTYEQYF. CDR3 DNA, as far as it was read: TGTGCCAGCAGTCTGTACGGGACCTATACCTATGAACAGTAC. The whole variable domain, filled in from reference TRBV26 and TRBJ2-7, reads NSKVIQTPRYLVKGQGQKAKMRCIPEKGHPVVFWYQQNKNNEFKFLINFQNQEVLQQIDMTEKRFSAECPSNSPCSLEIQSSEAGDSALYLCASSLYGTYTYEQYFGPGTRLTVL.

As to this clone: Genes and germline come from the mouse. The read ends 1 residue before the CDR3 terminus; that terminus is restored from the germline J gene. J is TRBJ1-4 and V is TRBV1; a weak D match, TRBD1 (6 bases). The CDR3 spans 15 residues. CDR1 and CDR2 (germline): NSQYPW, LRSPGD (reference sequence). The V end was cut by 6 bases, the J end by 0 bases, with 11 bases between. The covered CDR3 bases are TGCACCTGCAGGCAGGGACAAATTTCCAACGAAAGATTATTT. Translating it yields CTCRQGQISNERLF. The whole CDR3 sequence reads CTCRQGQISNERLFF.

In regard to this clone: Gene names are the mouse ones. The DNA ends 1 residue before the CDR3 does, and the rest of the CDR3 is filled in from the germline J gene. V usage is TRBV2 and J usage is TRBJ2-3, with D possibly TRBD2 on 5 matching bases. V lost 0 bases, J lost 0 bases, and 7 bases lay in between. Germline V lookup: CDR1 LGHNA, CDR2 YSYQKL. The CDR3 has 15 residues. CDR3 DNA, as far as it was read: TGTGCCAGCAGCCAAGACTGGACTAGTGCAGAAACGCTGTAT. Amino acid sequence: CASSQDWTSAETLY. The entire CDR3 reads CASSQDWTSAETLYF.

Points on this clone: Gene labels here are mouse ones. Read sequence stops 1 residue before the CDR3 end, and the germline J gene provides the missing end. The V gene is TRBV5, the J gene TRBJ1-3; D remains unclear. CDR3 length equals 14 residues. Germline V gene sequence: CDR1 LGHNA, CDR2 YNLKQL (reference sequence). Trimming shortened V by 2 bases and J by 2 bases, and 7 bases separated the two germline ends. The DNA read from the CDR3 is TGTGCCAGCAGCCAACAGGAGACTGGAAATACGCTCTAT. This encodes CASSQQETGNTLY. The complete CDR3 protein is CASSQQETGNTLYF.

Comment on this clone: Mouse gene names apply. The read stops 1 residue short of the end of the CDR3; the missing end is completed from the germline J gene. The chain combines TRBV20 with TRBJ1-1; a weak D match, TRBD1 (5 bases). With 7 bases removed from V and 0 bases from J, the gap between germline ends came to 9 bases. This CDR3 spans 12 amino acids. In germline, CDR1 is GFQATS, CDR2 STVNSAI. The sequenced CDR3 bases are TGTGGTGGTGCGGGACAGAACACAGAAGTCTTC. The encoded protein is CGGAGQNTEVF. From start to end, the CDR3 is CGGAGQNTEVFF. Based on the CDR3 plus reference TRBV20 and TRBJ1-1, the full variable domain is GALVYQYPRRTICKSGTSMRMECQAVGFQATSVAWYRQSPQKTFELIALSTVNSAIKYEQNFTQEKFPISHPNLSFSSMTVLNAYLEDRGLYLCGGAGQNTEVFFGKGTRLTVV.

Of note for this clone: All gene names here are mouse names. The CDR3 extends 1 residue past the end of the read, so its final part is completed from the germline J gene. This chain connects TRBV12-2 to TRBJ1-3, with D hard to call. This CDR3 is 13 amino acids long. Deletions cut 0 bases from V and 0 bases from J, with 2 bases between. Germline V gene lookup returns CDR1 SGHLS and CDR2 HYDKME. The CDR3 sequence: CASSLDSGNTLYF. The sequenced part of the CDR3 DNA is TGTGCCAGCTCTCTCGATTCTGGAAATACGCTCTAT.

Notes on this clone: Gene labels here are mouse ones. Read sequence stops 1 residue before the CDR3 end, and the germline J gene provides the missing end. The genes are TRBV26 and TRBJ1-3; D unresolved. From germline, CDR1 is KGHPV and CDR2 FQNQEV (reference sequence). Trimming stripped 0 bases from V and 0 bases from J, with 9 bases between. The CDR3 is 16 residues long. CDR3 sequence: CASSLSLINSGNTLYF. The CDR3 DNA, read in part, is TGTGCCAGCAGTCTGTCGCTGATTAATTCTGGAAATACGCTCTAT.

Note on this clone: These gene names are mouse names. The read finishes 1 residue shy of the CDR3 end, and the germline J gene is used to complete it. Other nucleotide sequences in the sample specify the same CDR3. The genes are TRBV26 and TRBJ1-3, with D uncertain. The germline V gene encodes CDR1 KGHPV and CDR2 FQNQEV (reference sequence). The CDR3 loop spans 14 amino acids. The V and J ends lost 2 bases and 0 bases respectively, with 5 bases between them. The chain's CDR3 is CASSLGNSGNTLYF. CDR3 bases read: TGTGCCAGCAGTCTGGGGAATTCTGGAAATACGCTCTAT.

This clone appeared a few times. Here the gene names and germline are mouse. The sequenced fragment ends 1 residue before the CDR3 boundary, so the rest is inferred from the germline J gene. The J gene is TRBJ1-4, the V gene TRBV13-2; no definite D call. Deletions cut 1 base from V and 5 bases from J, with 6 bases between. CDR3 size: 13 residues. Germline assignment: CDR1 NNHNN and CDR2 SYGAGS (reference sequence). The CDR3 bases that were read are TGTGCCAGCGGTGATAAACAGAACGAAAGATTATTT. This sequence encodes CASGDKQNERLF. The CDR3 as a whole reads CASGDKQNERLFF.

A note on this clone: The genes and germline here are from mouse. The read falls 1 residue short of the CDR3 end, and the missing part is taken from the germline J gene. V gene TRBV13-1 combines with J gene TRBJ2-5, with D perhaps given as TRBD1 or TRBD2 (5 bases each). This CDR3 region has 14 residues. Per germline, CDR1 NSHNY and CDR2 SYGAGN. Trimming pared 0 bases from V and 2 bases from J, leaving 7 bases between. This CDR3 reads CASSDDGGQDTQYF. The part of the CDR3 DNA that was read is TGTGCCAGCAGTGATGACGGGGGCCAAGACACCCAGTAC.

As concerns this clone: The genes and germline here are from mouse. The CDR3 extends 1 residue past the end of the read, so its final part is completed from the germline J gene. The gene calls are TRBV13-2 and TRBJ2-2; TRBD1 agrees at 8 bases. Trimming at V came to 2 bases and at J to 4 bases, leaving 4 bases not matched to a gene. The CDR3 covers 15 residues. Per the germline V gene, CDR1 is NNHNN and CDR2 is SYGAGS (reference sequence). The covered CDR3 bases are TGTGCCAGCGGTGACAGGGGGCGGGTCACCGGGCAGCTCTAC. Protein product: CASGDRGRVTGQLY. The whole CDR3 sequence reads CASGDRGRVTGQLYF.

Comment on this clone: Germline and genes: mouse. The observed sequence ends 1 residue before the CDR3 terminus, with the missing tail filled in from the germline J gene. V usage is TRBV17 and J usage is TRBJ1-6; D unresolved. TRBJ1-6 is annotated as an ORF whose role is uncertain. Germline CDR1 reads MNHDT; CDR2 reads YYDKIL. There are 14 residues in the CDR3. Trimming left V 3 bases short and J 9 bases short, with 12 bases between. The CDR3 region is CASSRGPRGSPLYF. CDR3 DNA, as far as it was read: TGTGCTAGCAGTAGGGGCCCCCGGGGTTCGCCCCTCTAC.

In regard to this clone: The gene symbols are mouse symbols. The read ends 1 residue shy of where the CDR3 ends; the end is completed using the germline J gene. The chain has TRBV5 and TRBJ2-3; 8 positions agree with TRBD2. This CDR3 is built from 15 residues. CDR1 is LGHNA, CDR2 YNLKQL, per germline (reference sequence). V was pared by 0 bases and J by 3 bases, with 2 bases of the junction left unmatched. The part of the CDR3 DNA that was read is TGTGCCAGCAGCCAAGAAGGACTGGGAGCAGAAACGCTGTAT. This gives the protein CASSQEGLGAETLY. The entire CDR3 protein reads CASSQEGLGAETLYF.

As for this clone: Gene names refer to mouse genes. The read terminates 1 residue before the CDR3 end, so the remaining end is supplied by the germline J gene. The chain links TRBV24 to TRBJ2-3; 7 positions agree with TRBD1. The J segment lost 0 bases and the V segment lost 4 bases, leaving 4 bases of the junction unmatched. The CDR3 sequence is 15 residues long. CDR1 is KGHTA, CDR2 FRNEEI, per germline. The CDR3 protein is CASSPTGSSAETLYF. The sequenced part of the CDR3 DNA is TGTGCCAGCAGTCCGACAGGGTCTAGTGCAGAAACGCTGTAT.

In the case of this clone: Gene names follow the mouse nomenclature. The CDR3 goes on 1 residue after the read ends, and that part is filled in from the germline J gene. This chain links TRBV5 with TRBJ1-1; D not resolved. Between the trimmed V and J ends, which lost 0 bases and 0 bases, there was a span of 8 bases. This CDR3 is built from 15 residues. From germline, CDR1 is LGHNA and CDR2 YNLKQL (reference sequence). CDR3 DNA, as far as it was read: TGTGCCAGCAGCCAAGAAGGCCATGCAAACACAGAAGTCTTC. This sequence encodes CASSQEGHANTEVF. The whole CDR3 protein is CASSQEGHANTEVFF.

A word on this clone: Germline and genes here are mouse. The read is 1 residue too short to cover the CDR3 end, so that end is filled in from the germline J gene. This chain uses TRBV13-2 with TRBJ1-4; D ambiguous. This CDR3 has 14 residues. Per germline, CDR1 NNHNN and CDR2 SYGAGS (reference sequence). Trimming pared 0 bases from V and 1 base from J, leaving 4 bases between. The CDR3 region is CASGDAYSNERLFF. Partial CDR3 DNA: TGTGCCAGCGGTGATGCCTATTCCAACGAAAGATTATTT.

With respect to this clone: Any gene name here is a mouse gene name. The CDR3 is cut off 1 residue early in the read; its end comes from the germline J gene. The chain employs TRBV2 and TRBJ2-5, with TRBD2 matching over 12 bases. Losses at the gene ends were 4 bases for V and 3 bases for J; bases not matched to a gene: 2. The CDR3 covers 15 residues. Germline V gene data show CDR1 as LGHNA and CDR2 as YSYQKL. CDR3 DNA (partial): TGTGCCAGCAGCCTGGGGACTGGGGGGCAAGACACCCAGTAC. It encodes CASSLGTGGQDTQY. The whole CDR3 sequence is CASSLGTGGQDTQYF.